Reported below is one T cell receptor beta chain. Its antigen is currently unknown. The data derive from a study of cytomegalovirus exposure and HLA in healthy donors. The CDR3 length is 14 residues. CDR1 and CDR2 from the germline V gene are MNHEY and SMNVEV (reference sequence). V was clipped by 2 bases and J by 5 bases, with 10 bases between them. Study conclusions and caveats: According to a later analysis, TCR clusters from the first cohort tended to co-occur in the roughly 110 validation repertoires. About 180 TCR beta chains were listed as cytomegalovirus-associated.

Profiled with immunoSEQ multiplex PCR; TCRdb holds only in-frame clones, not every one. The sample gives about 360,000 clones, about nine tenths of which show up once; 0.65% to 0.95% is in the top ten. It was the approximately 120-subject validation cohort, separate from the 666-subject first cohort, to which the donors belonged. The sequenced sample consisted of PBMCs. The clonotype comes from a young woman in good health and CMV-seronegative. The rearrangement joins TRBV27 to TRBJ2-1; D may be TRBD2 (6 bases). The CDR3 spells CASSLTGRNNEQFF. The CDR3 DNA is TGTGCCAGCAGTTTAACCGGGAGAAACAATGAGCAGTTCTTC.